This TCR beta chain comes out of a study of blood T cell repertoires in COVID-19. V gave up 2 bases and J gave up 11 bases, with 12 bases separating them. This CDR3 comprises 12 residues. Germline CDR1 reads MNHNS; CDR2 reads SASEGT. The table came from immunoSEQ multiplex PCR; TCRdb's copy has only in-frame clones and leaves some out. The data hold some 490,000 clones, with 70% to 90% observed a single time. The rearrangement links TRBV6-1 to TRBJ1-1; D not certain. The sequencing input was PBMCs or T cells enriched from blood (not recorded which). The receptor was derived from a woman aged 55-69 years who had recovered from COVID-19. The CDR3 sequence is CASSETGEEAFF. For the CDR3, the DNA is TGTGCCAGCAGTGAAACCGGGGAGGAGGCTTTCTTT.